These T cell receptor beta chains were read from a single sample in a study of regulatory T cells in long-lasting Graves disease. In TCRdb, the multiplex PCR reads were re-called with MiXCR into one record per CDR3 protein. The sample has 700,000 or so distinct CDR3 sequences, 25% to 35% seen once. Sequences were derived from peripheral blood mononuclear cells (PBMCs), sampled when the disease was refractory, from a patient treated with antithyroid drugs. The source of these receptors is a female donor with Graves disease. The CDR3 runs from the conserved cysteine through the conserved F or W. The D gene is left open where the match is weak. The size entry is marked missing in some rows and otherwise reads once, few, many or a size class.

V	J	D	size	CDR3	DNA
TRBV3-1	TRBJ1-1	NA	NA	CASSQWGQEAFF	TGTGCCAGCAGCCAATGGGGACAAGAAGCTTTCTTT
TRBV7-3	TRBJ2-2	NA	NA	CASSLGSRDVTGELFF	TGTGCCAGCAGCTTAGGTTCGAGGGATGTTACCGGGGAGCTGTTTTTT
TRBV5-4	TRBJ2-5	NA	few	CASSLVLEVETQYF	TGTGCCAGCAGCTTGGTACTAGAGGTAGAGACCCAGTACTTC
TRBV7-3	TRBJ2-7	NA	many	CASSQGRGSSYEQYF	TGTGCCAGCAGCCAAGGACGGGGGAGCTCCTACGAGCAGTACTTC
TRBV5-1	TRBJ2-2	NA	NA	CASSLAGSGTGELFF	TGCGCCAGCAGCTTGGCAGGGAGTGGCACCGGGGAGCTGTTTTTT
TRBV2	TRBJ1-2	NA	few	CASPGGGPGYTF	TGTGCCAGCCCGGGGGGGGGGCCTGGCTACACCTTC
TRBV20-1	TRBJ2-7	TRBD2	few	CSAATSGRYSYEQYF	TGCAGTGCTGCTACTAGCGGGAGGTATAGCTACGAGCAGTACTTC
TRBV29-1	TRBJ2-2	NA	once	CSVSAGATGELFF	TGCAGCGTTTCCGCGGGGGCCACCGGGGAGCTGTTTTTT
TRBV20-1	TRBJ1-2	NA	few	CSASRRERGYTF	TGCAGTGCTAGTCGCAGGGAGAGGGGCTACACCTTC
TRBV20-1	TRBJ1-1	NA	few	CSARGNSFLNTEAFF	TGCAGTGCTAGAGGAAACAGCTTTCTGAACACTGAAGCTTTCTTT
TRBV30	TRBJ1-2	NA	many	CALQDGDYGYTF	TGTGCCTTGCAAGACGGAGACTATGGCTACACCTTC